Below are 22 T cell receptor beta chains sequenced from a single sample in a study of T-cell reconstitution after alpha-beta-depleted transplantation in children. Study results and limitations: By one year post-transplant, T-cell counts and diversity largely arose from T cells that were newly produced.

Their target antigens are unknown. Unique molecular identifiers were used in preparing the TCRbeta library. MiXCR, applied by TCRdb to the PCR reads, yields one record per CDR3 protein. In the table there are 250,000 to 300,000 distinct CDR3 sequences, almost 8% of which are singletons. The specimen comprised peripheral blood, sampled 360 days after TCRalphabeta/CD19-depleted stem cell transplant. The origin of the receptors is a female patient aged 2 to 10 who had a stem cell transplant for Fanconi anemia, so the T cells may come from the graft donor.

This clonotype was seen ten or more times. This chain joins TRBV6-1 and TRBJ1-2, with D perhaps matching TRBD1 (6 bases). V was shortened by 1 base and J by 6 bases, with 9 bases between the two germline ends. This CDR3 comprises 13 residues. The germline V gene has CDR1 MNHNS and CDR2 SASEGT. The CDR3 DNA is TGTGCCAGCAGTGAAGGACAGGAGGATGGCTACACCTTC. Protein: CASSEGQEDGYTF.

This clonotype was seen many times. The chain links TRBV29-1 to TRBJ2-1; 9 positions agree with TRBD1. Germline CDR1 and CDR2: SQVTM and ANQGSEA. This CDR3 region has 13 residues. The V segment lost 4 bases and the J segment 6 bases; nucleotides outside the gene matches: 4. The CDR3 region is CSVADRGCNEQFF. The CDR3 region has the DNA TGCAGCGTTGCGGACAGGGGCTGCAATGAGCAGTTCTTC.

This clonotype was detected many times. The V call is TRBV13, the J call TRBJ1-1; a weak D match, TRBD1 (6 bases). Germline CDR1 is PRHDT and CDR2 is FYEKMQ (reference sequence). CDR3 length: 14 residues. Trimming stripped 3 bases from V and 6 bases from J, with 14 bases between. Here the CDR3 reads CASSLRGKGAEAFF. The CDR3 region has the DNA TGTGCCAGCAGCTTGAGGGGGAAGGGGGCTGAAGCTTTCTTT.

In its sample, this clonotype was seen many times. This rearrangement joins TRBV7-9 to TRBJ2-4; D perhaps matches TRBD2 (6 bases). CDR1 SEHNR and CDR2 FQNEAQ come from the germline V gene (reference sequence). V was trimmed by 1 base and J by 8 bases, leaving 12 bases between them. The CDR3 runs to 14 residues. In nucleotides, the CDR3 is TGTGCCAGCAGCTTAGGACTAGTCGGCGACATTCAGTACTTC. Translating it yields CASSLGLVGDIQYF.

This clonotype has ten or more counts. The genes are TRBV5-1 and TRBJ2-7; unclear D gene. Germline V CDR1 and CDR2: SGHRS, YFSETQ. V was clipped by 0 bases and J by 10 bases, with 14 bases between them. The CDR3 is 13 residues long. CDR3 protein: CASSLADLPPQYF. The DNA for the CDR3 is TGCGCCAGCAGCTTGGCCGACCTCCCCCCCCAGTACTTC.

The chain links TRBV5-1 to TRBJ2-7, with D perhaps matching TRBD2 (6 bases). Per the germline V gene, CDR1 is SGHRS and CDR2 is YFSETQ. The CDR3 length is 11 residues. As DNA, the CDR3 is TGCGCCAGCAGCCCCTTACCAGGCGGGAACGTC. It encodes CASSPLPGGNV.

The V gene is TRBV27, the J gene TRBJ1-2; D not certain. The CDR3 runs to 13 residues. Trimming took off 4 bases at V and 8 bases at J, with 14 bases between the two ends. Germline loops: CDR1 MNHEY, CDR2 SMNVEV (reference sequence). The CDR3 reads CASSSYGLGGYTF. CDR3 sequence (DNA): TGTGCCAGCAGTTCCTATGGGTTGGGGGGCTACACCTTC.

The chain has TRBV7-3 and TRBJ2-1, with 7 nucleotides matching TRBD2. The CDR3 is 15 amino acids. V shed 1 base and J 4 bases; nucleotides not matched to a gene: 4. Germline V CDR1 and CDR2: SGHTA, FQGTGA. CDR3 residues: CASSLRGEGYNEQFF. Here the CDR3 DNA reads TGTGCCAGCAGCTTAAGAGGGGAGGGTTACAATGAGCAGTTCTTC.

This sequence joins TRBV7-6 and TRBJ2-7; D may be TRBD1 (6 bases). Germline loops: CDR1 SGHVS, CDR2 FNYEAQ. V dropped 5 bases and J dropped 3 bases, with 14 bases sitting between them. This CDR3 comprises 14 residues. CDR3 coding DNA: TGTGCCAGCAGCCAAAGGGACACCGTCTACGAGCAGTACTTC. Amino acids: CASSQRDTVYEQYF.

This clonotype was detected many times. The chain combines TRBV7-2 with TRBJ2-3; no clear D. Trimming took off 1 base at V and 10 bases at J, with 9 bases between the two ends. The CDR3 loop spans 12 amino acids. Germline V gene lookup returns CDR1 SGHTA and CDR2 FQGNSA. The CDR3 region has the DNA TGTGCCAGCAGCTTAGATTCGGCCGCGCAGTATTTT. This codes for CASSLDSAAQYF.

This rearrangement joins TRBV24-1 to TRBJ2-7, with 11 bases matching TRBD1. After removal of 3 bases from V and 3 bases from J, the junction contained 12 bases not matched to a gene. This CDR3 is 18 amino acids long. Germline-derived CDR1 and CDR2 are KGHDR and SFDVKD. The DNA for the CDR3 is TGTGCCACCAGTGATCCTCTGGGGTGGGACAGGGGGAACTACGAGCAGTACTTC. Translation gives CATSDPLGWDRGNYEQYF.

This clonotype was observed a handful of times. The gene calls are TRBV2 and TRBJ2-7, with a tentative D call TRBD2 (7 bases). Trimming shortened V by 8 bases and J by 2 bases, and 13 bases separated the two germline ends. Germline V CDR1 and CDR2: SNHLY, FYNNEI. This CDR3 has 13 residues. Written as DNA, the CDR3 is TGTGCCAGCGCAAGGGGGGGGCCCTACGAGCAGTACTTC. As protein: CASARGGPYEQYF.

This clonotype occurred many times. The chain is built from TRBV11-2 and TRBJ2-3; D uncertain. Trimming stripped 1 base from V and 3 bases from J, with 11 bases between. CDR3 length equals 15 residues. Germline CDR1 and CDR2: SGHAT and FQNNGV. The CDR3 region has the DNA TGTGCCAGCAGCTTAGTCTTGTCGAGGACAGATACGCAGTATTTT. Translated, it gives CASSLVLSRTDTQYF.

The chain joins TRBV28 to TRBJ2-3, with 8 bases that match TRBD2. V was clipped by 2 bases and J by 3 bases; unmatched bases: 19. This CDR3 contains 20 residues. CDR1 and CDR2 (germline): MDHEN, SYDVKM. The CDR3 loop reads CASSLRRLAPPRVITDTQYF. The CDR3 DNA follows: TGTGCCAGCAGTTTACGAAGACTAGCGCCGCCTCGGGTTATAACAGATACGCAGTATTTT.

This clonotype was seen many times. V gene TRBV29-1 combines with J gene TRBJ2-7; possible D gene TRBD1, 5 bases. Germline lookup yields CDR1 SQVTM and CDR2 ANQGSEA. This CDR3 has 14 residues. V gave up 4 bases and J gave up 0 bases, with 13 bases separating them. The CDR3 protein is CSVAETAYSYEQYF. CDR3 DNA: TGCAGCGTTGCGGAGACAGCCTACTCCTACGAGCAGTACTTC.

This clonotype was observed a handful of times. The J gene is TRBJ2-5, the V gene TRBV3-1; TRBD1 matches at 8 bases. This CDR3 comprises 15 residues. Germline loops: CDR1 LGHDT, CDR2 YNNKEL (reference sequence). The trim removed 4 bases at V and 5 bases at J, leaving 9 bases unmatched. The CDR3 sequence: CASSPFQGAGETQYF. CDR3 DNA sequence: TGTGCCAGCAGCCCGTTCCAGGGGGCAGGGGAGACCCAGTACTTC.

The CDR3 DNA reads TGTGCCAGCAGCCCGGGACAGGGGGCGAATGGCTACACCTTC. Its protein is CASSPGQGANGYTF. V is TRBV5-8 and J is TRBJ1-2; 12 positions agree with TRBD1. This CDR3 spans 14 amino acids. J lost 6 bases, V lost 4 bases, and 4 bases had no gene match. Germline lookup yields CDR1 SGHTS and CDR2 YDEGEE. The full variable domain, rest sourced from reference TRBV5-8 and TRBJ1-2, is EAGVTQSPTHLIKTRGQQATLRCSPISGHTSVYWYQQALGLGLQFLLWYDEGEERNRGNFPPRFSGRQFPNYSSELNVNALELEDSALYLCASSPGQGANGYTFGSGTRLTVV.

This clonotype was counted many times. This chain joins TRBV12-3 or TRBV12-4 and TRBJ2-5; D gene uncertain. V was cut by 2 bases and J by 4 bases, with 11 bases left in between. The CDR3 has 14 amino acids. The CDR3 DNA reads TGTGCCAGCAGTTTATCCCCTCCCAGAGAGACCCAGTACTTC. Its protein product is CASSLSPPRETQYF.

The chain has TRBV14 and TRBJ2-7; 8 nucleotides match TRBD2. Germline lookup yields CDR1 SGHDN and CDR2 FVKESK. The junction had 7 bases not matched to a gene; V was cut back by 3 bases and J by 0 bases. This CDR3 has 16 residues. The CDR3 DNA reads as TGTGCCAGCAGCCACGGTCGGGGGGGGTACTCCTACGAGCAGTACTTC. Protein product: CASSHGRGGYSYEQYF.

This clonotype showed up many times. The chain is built from TRBV20-1 and TRBJ2-1; the D is unclear. Germline V lookup: CDR1 DFQATT, CDR2 SNEGSKA (reference sequence). V was clipped by 0 bases and J by 6 bases, with 21 bases between them. The CDR3 is 17 residues long. The CDR3 spells CSARDPARPPIGNEQFF. The CDR3, as DNA: TGCAGTGCTAGAGACCCGGCCCGGCCCCCCATTGGCAATGAGCAGTTCTTC.

The sample holds a few counts of this clonotype. This chain connects TRBV12-3 or TRBV12-4 to TRBJ1-2; a possible D gene is TRBD1 (5 bases). The V end was cut by 5 bases, the J end by 4 bases, with 17 bases between. The CDR3 loop spans 15 amino acids. The CDR3 DNA is TGTGCCAGCAGTGCACCCAGGGAAGGGGTCTATGGCTACACCTTC. Translated, it gives CASSAPREGVYGYTF.

In this sample, this clonotype turned up many times. The chain carries TRBV2 and TRBJ2-1; a possible D gene is TRBD1 (6 bases). Trimming cost V 4 bases and J 2 bases, with 12 bases left between them. This CDR3 is 15 amino acids long. CDR1 and CDR2 from the germline V gene are SNHLY and FYNNEI. Here the CDR3 DNA reads TGTGCCAGCAGTGGCCCTTGGACAGCCTACAATGAGCAGTTCTTC. Translated, it gives CASSGPWTAYNEQFF.